Here is one T cell receptor (beta chain) with its context. The data were obtained in a study of Graves' ophthalmopathy and Graves' hyperthyroidism. The ends were cut back, 5 bases at V and 3 bases at J, with 20 bases in the middle. The CDR3 spans 16 residues. Germline CDR1 reads MNHNS; CDR2 reads SASEGT. Amplification targeted the TCR beta CDR3 regions, with RNA transcripts as the source material. HTBI primers served in a first-round RT-PCR, which a second-round multiplex PCR followed. TCRdb reanalysed the multiplex PCR reads using MiXCR and keeps one entry per CDR3 protein. The sample has about 620,000 distinct CDR3 sequences; roughly 20% are singletons.

The chain recombines TRBV6-1 with TRBJ2-7; D might be TRBD2 (6 bases). The material sequenced was peripheral blood. The TCR originated in a woman aged 18-29 years with stable Graves' hyperthyroidism. Some clones in this sample may be carry-over from other donors' samples. DNA for the CDR3: TGTGCCAGCAGTCAAAACCCAGGGAGGAGAATCTACGAGCAGTACTTC. This sequence encodes CASSQNPGRRIYEQYF.